These 21 T cell receptor beta chains originate from one sample sequenced in a study of T cells in Graves' hyperthyroidism and ophthalmopathy. Using RNA transcripts as the source, TCR beta CDR3 regions were amplified. First-round RT-PCR targeting the TCR CDR3 was performed with the HTBI primer set. TCRdb re-called the multiplex PCR reads with MiXCR, one entry per CDR3 protein. The sample records around 600,000 distinct CDR3 sequences, 11% to 15% being singletons. Input material: blood. These receptors were obtained from a woman under 30 with Graves' ophthalmopathy.

This clonotype was detected a few times. This sequence joins TRBV4-3 and TRBJ1-5; D not resolved. The CDR3 is 14 amino acids. The V gene lost 0 bases and the J gene lost 7 bases, with 10 bases spanning the gap. Per germline, CDR1 LGHNA and CDR2 YSLEER. The CDR3 nucleotides read TGCGCCAGCAGCCAAGATCTGAACCTACAGCCCCAGCATTTT. It encodes CASSQDLNLQPQHF.

This clonotype was seen at least ten times. The chain combines TRBV24-1 with TRBJ2-5, with 9 bases that match TRBD1. The trim removed 4 bases at V and 2 bases at J, leaving 4 bases unmatched. Germline assignment: CDR1 KGHDR and CDR2 SFDVKD. This CDR3 has 15 residues. CDR3 in DNA: TGTGCCACCAGTGACACCGGGACAGGGCAAGAGACCCAGTACTTC. Encoded protein: CATSDTGTGQETQYF.

This clonotype showed up many times. The chain employs TRBV20-1 and TRBJ1-5; D is ambiguous. Trimming removed 4 bases from V and 0 bases from J, with 7 bases in between. Germline CDR1 reads DFQATT; CDR2 reads SNEGSKA (reference sequence). There are 13 residues in the CDR3. The CDR3 bases are TGCAGTGCTATCGCAGTTAGCAATCAGCCCCAGCATTTT. Translating it yields CSAIAVSNQPQHF.

As to this clonotype: A much larger clone lies one base from this, so it may be a read error. This sequence joins TRBV20-1 and TRBJ2-1; D call uncertain. V was shortened by 6 bases and J by 9 bases, with 24 bases between the two germline ends. Germline CDR1 is DFQATT and CDR2 is SNEGSKA (reference sequence). The CDR3 totals 15 residues. The CDR3: CSAPTWPRDAGEQFF. For the CDR3, the DNA is TGCAGTGCCCCCACTTGGCCCCGCGATGCTGGTGAGCAGTTCTTC.

The chain is built from TRBV2 and TRBJ2-5; 12 nucleotides match TRBD2. CDR3 length equals 14 residues. The V segment lost 7 bases and the J segment 4 bases; nucleotides outside the gene matches: 4. CDR1 is SNHLY and CDR2 is FYNNEI in the germline V gene. The CDR3 nucleotides read TGTGCCAGCACCAGACTAGCGGGGGTAGAGACCCAGTACTTC. It is translated as CASTRLAGVETQYF.

Many counts were recorded for this clonotype. This chain joins TRBV6-1 and TRBJ2-1; D is perhaps TRBD2 (5 bases). Germline CDR1 MNHNS, CDR2 SASEGT. There are 15 residues in the CDR3. V was pared by 5 bases and J by 0 bases, with 11 bases between. The CDR3 sequence is CASSYERISYNEQFF. CDR3 DNA: TGTGCCAGCAGTTATGAGCGGATCTCCTACAATGAGCAGTTCTTC.

This clonotype came up a few times. This sequence joins TRBV3-1 and TRBJ2-5; 11 positions agree with TRBD2. Germline CDR1 and CDR2: LGHDT and YNNKEL (reference sequence). V dropped 0 bases and J dropped 4; count of bases not matched to a gene: 7. The CDR3 spans 17 residues. CDR3 DNA sequence: TGTGCCAGCAGCCAAGATCTTCTAGCGGGAGGATTAGAGACCCAGTACTTC. It translates to CASSQDLLAGGLETQYF.

This clonotype has a single count. This chain uses TRBV24-1 with TRBJ1-2; D perhaps matches TRBD1 (5 bases). CDR1 and CDR2 from the germline V gene are KGHDR and SFDVKD. The ends were cut back, 5 bases at V and 4 bases at J, with 7 bases in the middle. The CDR3 totals 12 residues. The DNA of the CDR3 is TGTGCCACCAGTGCCCAGGGCTATGGCTACACCTTC. Translating it yields CATSAQGYGYTF.

The chain has TRBV18 and TRBJ2-7; a weak D match, TRBD1 (6 bases). The germline V gene has CDR1 KGHSH and CDR2 LQKENI. The ends were cut back, 6 bases at V and 1 base at J, with 19 bases in the middle. The CDR3 spans 16 residues. CDR3 sequence (DNA): TGTGCCAGCTCCGCCTCGCGACAGGTTTCTTCCTACGAGCAGTACTTC. This codes for CASSASRQVSSYEQYF.

This clonotype came up many times. The chain has TRBV20-1 and TRBJ2-5, with TRBD2 identical over 9 bases. The CDR3 length is 14 residues. The germline gives CDR1 DFQATT, CDR2 SNEGSKA (reference sequence). The V segment lost 4 bases and the J segment 2 bases; nucleotides outside the gene matches: 5. The DNA for the CDR3 is TGCAGTGCTAACCCGGGACTAGCTCAAGAGACCCAGTACTTC. Residues: CSANPGLAQETQYF.

Concerning this clonotype itself: Being one base from a much bigger clone, this may be a read error. The rearrangement uses TRBV7-6 and TRBJ2-7, with 8 bases lining up with TRBD2. The J call is in doubt because the DNA end fits TRBJ2-1 better. The CDR3 runs to 17 residues. Germline V gene lookup returns CDR1 SGHVS and CDR2 FNYEAQ. CDR3 sequence (DNA): TGTGCCAGCAGCTTAGCGCGGGCGGGAGGACGACCCTACGAGCAGTTCTTC. This codes for CASSLARAGGRPYEQFF.

This clonotype showed up just a few times. The chain carries TRBV5-6 and TRBJ2-1, with 8 positions matching TRBD1. The CDR3 spans 14 residues. CDR1 is SGHDT and CDR2 is YYEEEE in the germline V gene. V shed 4 bases, J shed 10 bases, and the junction held 10 bases outside the gene matches. The CDR3 protein is CASSLFQGAEEQFF. The CDR3 DNA sequence: TGTGCCAGCAGCCTATTTCAGGGGGCGGAGGAGCAGTTCTTC. Based on the CDR3 plus reference TRBV5-6 and TRBJ2-1, the full variable domain is DAGVTQSPTHLIKTRGQQVTLRCSPKSGHDTVSWYQQALGQGPQFIFQYYEEEERQRGNFPDRFSGHQFPNYSSELNVNALLLGDSALYLCASSLFQGAEEQFFGPGTRLTVL.

The chain recombines TRBV19 with TRBJ2-2, with a possible D match to TRBD2 (6 bases). V lost 3 bases and J 7 bases, leaving 15 bases between the germline ends. Germline loops: CDR1 LNHDA, CDR2 SQIVND (reference sequence). The CDR3 covers 15 residues. The CDR3 DNA reads as TGTGCCAGTAGTATGAGCCCCTTTAGCGGCGGGGAGCTGTTTTTT. Its protein is CASSMSPFSGGELFF.

This rearrangement joins TRBV27 to TRBJ2-2; D is perhaps TRBD1 (6 bases). The germline gives CDR1 MNHEY, CDR2 SMNVEV (reference sequence). The CDR3 extends over 13 amino acids. V lost 6 bases, J lost 6 bases, and 11 bases lay in between. CDR3 coding DNA: TGTGCCAGCAGACTACAGGGCGCCGGGGAGCTGTTTTTT. This sequence encodes CASRLQGAGELFF.

The gene calls are TRBV6-1 and TRBJ1-4, with D possibly being TRBD1 (6 bases). V lost 5 bases, J lost 8 bases, and 15 bases lay in between. Germline V lookup: CDR1 MNHNS, CDR2 SASEGT. This CDR3 contains 14 residues. CDR3 nucleotides: TGTGCCAGCAGTACAGACAGGTTAGAAGAAAAACTGTTTTTT. Residues: CASSTDRLEEKLFF.

The V gene is TRBV19, the J gene TRBJ1-2; tentative D call: TRBD1 (5 bases). Germline CDR1 LNHDA, CDR2 SQIVND (reference sequence). The CDR3 has 14 residues. Trimming pared 3 bases from V and 4 bases from J, leaving 12 bases between. The CDR3 region has the DNA TGTGCCAGTAGTATTGGGGCAGGATCCTATGGCTACACCTTC. Its protein is CASSIGAGSYGYTF.

A few counts support this clonotype. The chain is built from TRBV4-1 and TRBJ2-5; 11 bases are shared with TRBD1. V shed 1 base and J 5 bases; nucleotides not matched to a gene: 6. The CDR3 consists of 16 residues. Germline assignment: CDR1 MGHRA and CDR2 YSYEKL. The CDR3 DNA follows: TGCGCCAGCAGCCAAGTACCGGACAGGGGGCAGGAGACCCAGTACTTC. As protein: CASSQVPDRGQETQYF.

The chain has TRBV20-1 and TRBJ2-3; 7 nucleotides line up with TRBD2. The CDR3 runs 12 residues. Per germline, CDR1 DFQATT and CDR2 SNEGSKA (reference sequence). Unmatched junction bases numbered 4, after V lost 6 bases and J lost 4 bases. The CDR3 region has the DNA TGCAGTGCCATTACTAGCGCAGATACGCAGTATTTT. Amino acid sequence: CSAITSADTQYF.

This clonotype came up many times. In DNA, the CDR3 is TGTGCCAGCAGTTACTCCCGGGACAGTGTTAACACTGAAGCTTTCTTT. Amino acids: CASSYSRDSVNTEAFF. The chain uses TRBV6-5 and TRBJ1-1; 7 nucleotides align to TRBD1. The CDR3 loop spans 16 amino acids. V gave up 0 bases and J gave up 2 bases; unmatched junction bases: 6. Per the germline V gene, CDR1 is MNHEY and CDR2 is SVGAGI.

There are many counts of this clonotype. The rearrangement links TRBV6-5 to TRBJ2-7; 8 bases line up with TRBD2. The CDR3 covers 16 residues. V lost 4 bases to trimming and J lost 6 bases; unmatched junction nucleotides: 14. Per germline, CDR1 MNHEY and CDR2 SVGAGI. The DNA for the CDR3 is TGTGCCAGCAGTTTCTCTGACAGCGGGAGTCTTTGCGAGCAGTACTTC. Encoded protein: CASSFSDSGSLCEQYF.

The sample holds a few counts of this clonotype. The chain has TRBV9 and TRBJ2-1; 13 nucleotides match TRBD2. In germline, CDR1 is SGDLS, CDR2 YYNGEE. J lost 10 bases, V lost 1 base, and 2 bases had no gene match. This CDR3 region has 14 residues. CDR3 nucleotide sequence: TGTGCCAGCAGCGTAACTAGCGGGAGGGAAGAGCAGTTCTTC. It yields the protein CASSVTSGREEQFF.